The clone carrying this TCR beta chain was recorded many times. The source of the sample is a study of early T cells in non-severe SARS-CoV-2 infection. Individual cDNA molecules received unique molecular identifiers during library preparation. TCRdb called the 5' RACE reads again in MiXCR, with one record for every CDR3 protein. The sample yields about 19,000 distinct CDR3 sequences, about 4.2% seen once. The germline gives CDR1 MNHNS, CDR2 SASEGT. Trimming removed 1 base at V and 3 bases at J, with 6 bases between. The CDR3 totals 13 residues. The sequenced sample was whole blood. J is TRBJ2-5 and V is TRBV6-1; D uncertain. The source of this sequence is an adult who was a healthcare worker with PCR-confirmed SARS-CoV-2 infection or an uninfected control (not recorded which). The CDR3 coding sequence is TGTGCCAGCAGTGAAGTTATCAAAGAGACCCAGTACTTC. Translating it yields CASSEVIKETQYF.